The 30 T cell receptor beta chains below were found in one sample sequenced in a study of shared clonotypes between healthy human individuals. TCRdb's table, derived via immunoSEQ multiplex PCR, lists solely in-frame clones and lacks some. Of some 1 million clones listed, approximately 72% are singletons. Specimen: memory CD4+ T cells sorted from blood. Subset indicated: CD45RA-negative fraction. These receptors all come from a young man in good health.

The table lists this clone with a count of one. Other nucleotide sequences in the sample specify the same CDR3. This chain uses TRBV18 with TRBJ1-1; no clear D gene. CDR3 length: 14 amino acids. V lost 3 bases to trimming and J lost 0 bases, with 8 bases between them. Germline values: CDR1 KGHSH, CDR2 LQKENI. CDR3 DNA: TGTGCCAGCTCACCGGGCATCATGAACACTGAAGCTTTCTTT. Encoded protein: CASSPGIMNTEAFF.

V and J are TRBV2 and TRBJ1-1; possible D gene TRBD1, 6 bases. V lost 4 bases to trimming and J lost 1 base, with 7 bases between them. The CDR3 loop spans 13 amino acids. In germline, CDR1 is SNHLY, CDR2 FYNNEI. The CDR3 coding sequence is TGTGCCAGCAGTGGGGACAAGAACACTGAAGCTTTCTTT. Translating it yields CASSGDKNTEAFF. Combining the CDR3 with reference TRBV2 and TRBJ1-1 gives the whole variable domain EPEVTQTPSHQVTQMGQEVILRCVPISNHLYFYWYRQILGQKVEFLVSFYNNEISEKSEIFDDQFSVERPDGSNFTLKIRSTKLEDSAMYFCASSGDKNTEAFFGQGTRLTVV.

V usage is TRBV5-1 and J usage is TRBJ2-1; tentatively, D is TRBD2 (5 bases). Germline V gives CDR1 SGHRS, CDR2 YFSETQ. The CDR3 runs 15 residues. V dropped 4 bases and J dropped 0 bases, with 11 bases sitting between them. CDR3 protein: CASSPDYSSYNEQFF. DNA of the CDR3: TGCGCCAGCAGCCCTGACTATAGCTCCTACAATGAGCAGTTCTTC.

This clone was detected many times. The genes are TRBV7-3 and TRBJ2-1; tentatively, D is TRBD1 or TRBD2 (5 bases each). Trimming removed 2 bases from V and 9 bases from J, with 17 bases in between. This CDR3 is 15 amino acids long. Germline CDR1 and CDR2: SGHTA and FQGTGA. The CDR3 nucleotides are TGTGCCAGCAGCTTACTGGGCAGGGCGGGCGGTGAGCAGTTCTTC. It encodes CASSLLGRAGGEQFF.

The gene calls are TRBV5-8 and TRBJ1-4, with TRBD1 matching 7 bases. The CDR3 loop spans 17 amino acids. Trimming at V came to 5 bases and at J to 2 bases, leaving 12 bases not matched to a gene. Germline V gene data show CDR1 as SGHTS and CDR2 as YDEGEE. The DNA of the CDR3 is TGTGCCAGCAGTAAAGGACAGGCGCATTCGACTAATGAAAAACTGTTTTTT. This encodes CASSKGQAHSTNEKLFF.

This chain links TRBV4-1 with TRBJ1-3, with D perhaps matching TRBD1 (5 bases). The CDR3 consists of 16 residues. CDR1 MGHRA and CDR2 YSYEKL come from the germline V gene. V shed 2 bases and J shed 0 bases, with 11 bases lying between them. This chain's CDR3 is CASSQHDSSSGNTIYF. The CDR3 nucleotides read TGCGCCAGCAGCCAACACGACAGTAGCTCTGGAAACACCATATATTTT.

The J gene is TRBJ1-5, the V gene TRBV18, with D uncertain. The CDR3 is made up of 16 amino acids. The V end lost 0 bases, the J end lost 3 bases, and 12 bases lay between the germline ends. CDR1 is KGHSH and CDR2 is LQKENI in the germline V gene. The CDR3 sequence: CASSPPSAGSNQPQHF. The CDR3 coding sequence is TGTGCCAGCTCACCACCGAGTGCAGGCTCCAATCAGCCCCAGCATTTT.

This chain connects TRBV10-3 to TRBJ2-2, with 9 nucleotides matching TRBD1. J gave up 7 bases and V 3 bases, and 6 bases lay outside the gene matches. Germline loops: CDR1 ENHRY, CDR2 SYGVKD. This CDR3 contains 15 residues. The CDR3 region has the DNA TGTGCCATCAGTGATAAACAGGGGGCGATCGGGGAGCTGTTTTTT. It translates to CAISDKQGAIGELFF.

Of note for this clone: Other DNA sequences in the sample encode the same CDR3. This chain connects TRBV6-1 to TRBJ2-3; possibly TRBD1 or TRBD2 for D (5 bases each). V was trimmed by 5 bases and J by 3 bases, leaving 6 bases between them. Per germline, CDR1 MNHNS and CDR2 SASEGT. The CDR3 spans 12 residues. CDR3 bases: TGTGCCAGCAGTTGGGGGACAGATACGCAGTATTTT. It specifies CASSWGTDTQYF.

This chain connects TRBV6-1 to TRBJ2-7, with TRBD2 identical over 13 bases. J lost 13 bases, V lost 7 bases, and 10 bases had no gene match. The CDR3 has 13 residues. CDR1 MNHNS and CDR2 SASEGT come from the germline V gene. CDR3 in amino acids: CASNWGTSGACYF. The CDR3 DNA sequence: TGTGCCAGCAATTGGGGGACTAGCGGGGCCTGTTACTTC.

This chain links TRBV12-5 with TRBJ2-5; a weak D match, TRBD1 (6 bases). Trimming removed 7 bases at V and 3 bases at J, with 15 bases between. The CDR3 consists of 14 residues. The germline V gene encodes CDR1 LGHNT and CDR2 FRNRAP. Written as DNA, the CDR3 is TGTGCTAGTGCTCGACCAGGGGCCGAAGAGACCCAGTACTTC. This codes for CASARPGAEETQYF.

With respect to this clone: This may be a read error: a much more frequent sequence differs by one nucleotide. This chain connects TRBV6-1 to TRBJ1-6; no definite D call. Germline V gene sequence: CDR1 MNHNS, CDR2 SASEGT. CDR3 length equals 15 residues. V dropped 5 bases and J dropped 0 bases, with 8 bases sitting between them. The CDR3, as DNA: TGTGCCAGCAGTTCCCAGAGCTCCTATAATTCACCCCTCCACTTT. It codes for CASSSQSSYNSPLHF.

The chain is built from TRBV19 and TRBJ2-1, with 15 bases identical to TRBD2. The CDR3 spans 16 residues. Unmatched junction bases numbered 5, after V lost 4 bases and J lost 7 bases. Per the germline V gene, CDR1 is LNHDA and CDR2 is SQIVND (reference sequence). CDR3 in DNA: TGTGCCAGTAGTACCCGGACTAGCGGGAGGGGGAATGAGCAGTTCTTC. It specifies CASSTRTSGRGNEQFF.

Worth noting for this clone: This sample also contains other DNA sequences that code for the same CDR3. The chain links TRBV28 to TRBJ1-4; possible D gene TRBD1, 5 bases. Deletions cut 4 bases from V and 7 bases from J, with 10 bases between. Germline assignment: CDR1 MDHEN and CDR2 SYDVKM. The CDR3 extends over 13 amino acids. CDR3 DNA sequence: TGTGCCAGCAGTTCCCAGGGTGGTGAAAAACTGTTTTTT. Encoded protein: CASSSQGGEKLFF.

This chain joins TRBV5-4 and TRBJ1-1; D is uncertain. The CDR3 totals 15 residues. The germline V and J ends were trimmed by 4 bases and 0 bases, with 13 bases remaining between them. Germline CDR1 reads SGHNT; CDR2 reads YYREEE (reference sequence). The CDR3 here is CASSPRGPMNTEAFF. The CDR3 DNA reads as TGTGCCAGCAGCCCGCGAGGACCGATGAACACTGAAGCTTTCTTT.

This chain connects TRBV7-9 to TRBJ2-3; D is unresolved. This CDR3 region has 13 residues. The germline CDR1 and CDR2 sequences are SEHNR and FQNEAQ (reference sequence). Trimming pared 1 base from V and 2 bases from J, leaving 4 bases between. The CDR3 protein is CASSLVNTDTQYF. The CDR3 nucleotides are TGTGCCAGCAGCTTAGTTAACACAGATACGCAGTATTTT.

This sequence joins TRBV2 and TRBJ2-1; 7 bases align to TRBD2. The CDR3 has 14 amino acids. Germline CDR1 and CDR2: SNHLY and FYNNEI. V lost 5 bases to trimming and J lost 3 bases; unmatched junction nucleotides: 4. DNA of the CDR3: TGTGCCAGCAGTACGACGGGGGGCTACAATGAGCAGTTCTTC. This sequence encodes CASSTTGGYNEQFF.

The V and J genes are TRBV13 and TRBJ1-4; 10 bases map to TRBD1. There are 14 residues in the CDR3. The junction had 5 bases not matched to a gene; V was cut back by 5 bases and J by 8 bases. Germline values: CDR1 PRHDT, CDR2 FYEKMQ (reference sequence). The CDR3 spells CASSLRDRGEKLFF. The CDR3 DNA sequence: TGTGCCAGCAGCCTCCGGGACAGGGGCGAAAAACTGTTTTTT.

This chain connects TRBV6-5 to TRBJ2-3; 8 positions match TRBD2. The CDR3 loop spans 15 amino acids. The J segment lost 0 bases and the V segment lost 2 bases, leaving 1 base of the junction unmatched. CDR1 and CDR2 from the germline V gene are MNHEY and SVGAGI. The CDR3 protein is CASSYRGGSTDTQYF. The CDR3 nucleotides are TGTGCCAGCAGTTACCGGGGGGGTAGCACAGATACGCAGTATTTT.

The gene calls are TRBV28 and TRBJ1-1; 9 bases fit TRBD1. The CDR3 contains 16 residues. Per germline, CDR1 MDHEN and CDR2 SYDVKM. The V segment lost 2 bases and the J segment 1 base; nucleotides outside the gene matches: 5. The CDR3 sequence: CASSLLPGQGNTEAFF. CDR3 sequence (DNA): TGTGCCAGCAGTTTACTTCCGGGACAGGGGAACACTGAAGCTTTCTTT.

CDR3: CASRSRTGYYSEAFF. CDR3 coding DNA: TGCGCCAGCAGGTCGAGGACAGGGTATTATTCTGAAGCTTTCTTT. The chain couples TRBV10-2 to TRBJ1-1; 8 bases line up with TRBD1. Germline CDR1 and CDR2: WSHSY and SAAADI. This CDR3 has 15 amino acids. V gave up 6 bases and J gave up 6 bases; unmatched junction bases: 12.

This clone was found once. This rearrangement joins TRBV5-8 to TRBJ1-5, with D perhaps TRBD1 (5 bases). The germline V gene encodes CDR1 SGHTS and CDR2 YDEGEE. The CDR3 is 14 residues long. The ends were cut back, 0 bases at V and 6 bases at J, with 10 bases in the middle. The DNA for the CDR3 is TGTGCCAGCAGCTTGGATGGGGGACGTCAGCCCCAGCATTTT. Protein: CASSLDGGRQPQHF.

The J gene is TRBJ2-3, the V gene TRBV9; TRBD2 matches at 12 bases. Germline CDR1 SGDLS, CDR2 YYNGEE. The CDR3 has 16 residues. Unmatched junction bases numbered 3, after V lost 2 bases and J lost 2 bases. The CDR3 is CASSVTSGGPTDTQYF. In nucleotides, the CDR3 is TGTGCCAGCAGCGTGACTAGCGGGGGACCCACAGATACGCAGTATTTT.

A single count supports this clone. The chain joins TRBV18 to TRBJ1-2; D gene ambiguous. Looked up from germline, CDR1 is KGHSH and CDR2 is LQKENI. This CDR3 is built from 15 residues. The germline V and J ends were trimmed by 3 bases and 1 base, with 12 bases remaining between them. In DNA, the CDR3 is TGTGCCAGCTCACCGTCAGGCGTGGATAACTATGGCTACACCTTC. Translation gives CASSPSGVDNYGYTF.

V gene TRBV11-2 combines with J gene TRBJ2-7; 9 nucleotides agree with TRBD1. Germline assignment: CDR1 SGHAT and CDR2 FQNNGV. The junction had 9 bases not matched to a gene; V was cut back by 4 bases and J by 5 bases. This CDR3 has 15 residues. Here the CDR3 reads CASSYSGTGIHEQYF. The DNA for the CDR3 is TGTGCCAGCAGCTACTCCGGGACAGGGATCCACGAGCAGTACTTC.

The chain joins TRBV10-2 to TRBJ1-6, with 8 bases that match TRBD1. The CDR3 spans 14 residues. With V trimmed by 6 bases and J by 9 bases, 7 bases remained unmatched. Germline CDR1 reads WSHSY; CDR2 reads SAAADI. This CDR3 is CASSQTGEVSPLHF. As DNA, the CDR3 is TGCGCCAGCAGCCAGACAGGGGAGGTTTCACCCCTCCACTTT.

The V gene is TRBV10-3, the J gene TRBJ2-5; perhaps TRBD2 as D (6 bases). Looked up from germline, CDR1 is ENHRY and CDR2 is SYGVKD. Trimming pared 0 bases from V and 4 bases from J, leaving 15 bases between. The CDR3 is 16 residues long. The CDR3 here is CAISESKPGEGETQYF. In DNA form, the CDR3 reads TGTGCCATCAGTGAGTCGAAACCGGGAGAGGGAGAGACCCAGTACTTC.

The chain combines TRBV6-1 with TRBJ1-2, with a weak D call TRBD1 (6 bases). This CDR3 is built from 14 residues. Germline CDR1 and CDR2: MNHNS and SASEGT. Between the trimmed V and J ends, which lost 2 bases and 7 bases, there was a span of 14 bases. The chain's CDR3 is CASSEHGGRGGYTF. The DNA of the CDR3 is TGTGCCAGCAGTGAACATGGGGGGCGCGGTGGCTACACCTTC.

The V call is TRBV30, the J call TRBJ1-2, with D maybe TRBD1 (5 bases). This CDR3 region has 14 residues. Between the trimmed V and J ends, which lost 0 bases and 5 bases, there was a span of 13 bases. Per the germline V gene, CDR1 is GTSNPN and CDR2 is SVGIG (reference sequence). The CDR3 nucleotides read TGTGCCTGGAGTGTACTCGGGGCCTTTTATGGCTACACCTTC. It codes for CAWSVLGAFYGYTF. The whole variable domain, filled in from reference TRBV30 and TRBJ1-2, reads SQTIHQWPATLVQPVGSPLSLECTVEGTSNPNLYWYRQAAGRGLQLLFYSVGIGQISSEVPQNLSASRPQDRQFILSSKKLLLSDSGFYLCAWSVLGAFYGYTFGSGTRLTVV.

The sample holds a few counts of this clone. J is TRBJ1-2 and V is TRBV30, with D uncertain. Germline CDR1 reads GTSNPN; CDR2 reads SVGIG (reference sequence). This CDR3 is built from 12 residues. Trimming stripped 1 base from V and 5 bases from J, with 8 bases between. The DNA of the CDR3 is TGTGCCTGGAGTGGCAATCAGTATGGCTACACCTTC. Protein product: CAWSGNQYGYTF.